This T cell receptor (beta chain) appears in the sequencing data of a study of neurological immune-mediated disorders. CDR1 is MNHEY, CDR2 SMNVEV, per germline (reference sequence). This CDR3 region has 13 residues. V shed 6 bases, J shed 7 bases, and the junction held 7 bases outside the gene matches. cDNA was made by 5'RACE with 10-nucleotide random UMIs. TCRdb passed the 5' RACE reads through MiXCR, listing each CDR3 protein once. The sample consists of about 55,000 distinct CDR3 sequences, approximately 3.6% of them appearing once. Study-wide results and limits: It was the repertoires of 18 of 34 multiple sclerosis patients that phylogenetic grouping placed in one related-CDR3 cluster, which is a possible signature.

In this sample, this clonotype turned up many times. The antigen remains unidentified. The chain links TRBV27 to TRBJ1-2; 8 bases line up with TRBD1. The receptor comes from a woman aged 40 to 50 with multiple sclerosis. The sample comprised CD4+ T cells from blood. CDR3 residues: CASSFRGHGGYTF. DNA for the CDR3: TGTGCCAGCAGCTTCAGGGGGCACGGTGGCTACACCTTC.